One sample yielded the 14 T cell receptor beta chains listed below, sequenced in a study of blood T cells in healthy people across ages. Together with a sample-barcoded 5' primer, a J-beta primer mix was included in a second PCR lasting about 7 to 11 cycles. TCRdb called the 5' RACE reads again in MiXCR, with one record for every CDR3 protein. This repertoire shows 2 million or so distinct CDR3 sequences, about 50% found once; its top ten account for approximately 2.1%. The sequencing sample was made of blood. The receptors were gathered from a woman between 35 and 50 years old in good health.

The chain is built from TRBV4-1 and TRBJ2-7; D may be TRBD2 (5 bases). Germline V CDR1 and CDR2: MGHRA, YSYEKL. V was cut by 1 base and J by 3 bases, with 13 bases left in between. The CDR3 runs 15 residues. The DNA of the CDR3 is TGCGCCAGCAGCCAAGTATTAGGGAGTATCTACGAGCAGTACTTC. It translates to CASSQVLGSIYEQYF.

This clonotype was detected ten times or more. The chain carries TRBV7-2 and TRBJ2-5, with TRBD2 matching 8 bases. After removal of 3 bases from V and 5 bases from J, the junction contained 8 bases not matched to a gene. Germline V gene sequence: CDR1 SGHTA, CDR2 FQGNSA. CDR3 length equals 15 residues. CDR3 protein: CASSFGGGRFETQYF. CDR3 DNA sequence: TGTGCCAGCAGCTTCGGCGGGGGGAGGTTTGAGACCCAGTACTTC.

The chain links TRBV5-1 to TRBJ2-1; a weak D match, TRBD1 (5 bases). Germline V gene data show CDR1 as SGHRS and CDR2 as YFSETQ. V was cut by 0 bases and J by 2 bases, with 15 bases left in between. The CDR3 runs to 17 residues. The CDR3 DNA sequence: TGCGCCAGCAGCTTGGCGGGTGGGGCGGTGACCTACAATGAGCAGTTCTTC. Translated: CASSLAGGAVTYNEQFF. Drawing the rest from reference TRBV5-1 and TRBJ2-1, the complete variable domain is KAGVTQTPRYLIKTRGQQVTLSCSPISGHRSVSWYQQTPGQGLQFLFEYFSETQRNKGNFPGRFSGRQFSNSRSEMNVSTLELGDSALYLCASSLAGGAVTYNEQFFGPGTRLTVL.

The J gene is TRBJ2-3, the V gene TRBV2; D gene unclear. Germline values: CDR1 SNHLY, CDR2 FYNNEI. Trimming pared 2 bases from V and 6 bases from J, leaving 12 bases between. The CDR3 runs 14 residues. CDR3 DNA sequence: TGTGCCAGCAGTGAACAAGGGTTAAGGGATACGCAGTATTTT. It translates to CASSEQGLRDTQYF.

The chain carries TRBV7-8 and TRBJ2-5, with TRBD2 identical over 10 bases. The junction had 7 bases not matched to a gene; V was cut back by 1 base and J by 2 bases. Germline CDR1 reads SGHVS; CDR2 reads FQNEAQ. The CDR3 is 17 amino acids. CDR3 nucleotide sequence: TGTGCCAGCAGCTTAGTGCTAGCGGGGGAGATACAAGAGACCCAGTACTTC. This codes for CASSLVLAGEIQETQYF. Using reference TRBV7-8 and TRBJ2-5 for the parts outside the CDR3, the full variable domain is GAGVSQSPRYKVAKRGQDVALRCDPISGHVSLFWYQQALGQGPEFLTYFQNEAQLDKSGLPSDRFFAERPEGSVSTLKIQRTQQEDSAVYLCASSLVLAGEIQETQYFGPGTRLLVL.

This clonotype was detected a few times. The chain combines TRBV11-1 with TRBJ2-7, with 7 positions matching TRBD2. The CDR3 contains 14 residues. Germline V lookup: CDR1 SGHAT, CDR2 FQDESV (reference sequence). Trimming took 5 bases from V and 2 from J; bases not matched to a gene: 6. This CDR3 is CASSTAGPPYEQYF. In DNA form, the CDR3 reads TGTGCCAGCAGCACAGCGGGGCCCCCCTACGAGCAGTACTTC.

The genes are TRBV4-1 and TRBJ2-3; 7 bases align to TRBD2. CDR1 is MGHRA and CDR2 is YSYEKL in the germline V gene. The CDR3 spans 17 residues. The V and J ends lost 4 bases and 2 bases, in that order; junction bases with no gene match: 12. CDR3 sequence: CASSPPFPRGTTDTQYF. CDR3 coding DNA: TGCGCCAGCAGCCCACCCTTTCCGCGGGGGACCACAGATACGCAGTATTTT.

This clonotype was counted a single time. J is TRBJ1-6 and V is TRBV12-3 or TRBV12-4; no reliable D call. The CDR3 has 12 residues. Between the trimmed V and J ends, which lost 3 bases and 10 bases, there was a span of 7 bases. CDR3 amino acids: CASSFDGSPLHF. The CDR3 DNA reads TGTGCCAGCAGTTTCGATGGGTCACCCCTCCACTTT.

The chain combines TRBV9 with TRBJ1-2; 9 bases are shared with TRBD1. CDR1 is SGDLS, CDR2 YYNGEE, per germline. The CDR3 is made up of 15 amino acids. The junction had 8 bases not matched to a gene; V was cut back by 3 bases and J by 5 bases. The CDR3 sequence is CASSAAGTGYYGYTF. CDR3 bases: TGTGCCAGCAGCGCCGCCGGGACAGGGTATTATGGCTACACCTTC.

The chain combines TRBV6-2 or TRBV6-3 with TRBJ2-4; D ambiguous. With the DNA end fitting TRBJ2-7 better, the J assignment may be wrong. CDR3 length: 13 amino acids. CDR1 MNHEY and CDR2 SVGEGT come from the germline V gene. CDR3 nucleotides: TGTGCCAGCAGTGACATGGCTCCCAACGAGCAGTACTTC. The encoded protein is CASSDMAPNEQYF.

This clonotype was detected only a few times. J is TRBJ2-7 and V is TRBV10-1; 10 bases fit TRBD2. This CDR3 comprises 15 residues. V shed 6 bases and J 2 bases; nucleotides not matched to a gene: 7. From germline, CDR1 is WNHNN and CDR2 SYGVQD (reference sequence). CDR3: CASSPLAGRTYEQYF. Written as DNA, the CDR3 is TGCGCCAGCAGCCCACTAGCGGGGCGTACCTACGAGCAGTACTTC.

The CDR3 loop reads CASSDRDEEADTQYF. CDR3 sequence (DNA): TGTGCCAGCAGCGACCGGGACGAGGAAGCAGATACGCAGTATTTT. This chain uses TRBV13 with TRBJ2-3; TRBD1 or TRBD2 may be the D gene (5 bases each). The CDR3 runs to 15 residues. V was shortened by 5 bases and J by 4 bases, with 16 bases between the two germline ends. Germline lookup yields CDR1 PRHDT and CDR2 FYEKMQ (reference sequence).

The genes are TRBV3-1 and TRBJ2-5, with D possibly being TRBD1 (6 bases). The germline gives CDR1 LGHDT, CDR2 YNNKEL (reference sequence). This CDR3 has 16 residues. V lost 0 bases, J lost 11 bases, and 22 bases lay in between. In DNA form, the CDR3 reads TGTGCCAGCAGCCAAGACCTACAGGGCAACCACAATGAGCAGTACTTC. Translating it yields CASSQDLQGNHNEQYF.

This clonotype was counted between two and nine times. The gene calls are TRBV20-1 and TRBJ2-7; TRBD1 matches 10 bases. The length of the CDR3 is 18 residues. Germline CDR1 DFQATT, CDR2 SNEGSKA (reference sequence). With 0 bases clipped from V and 2 bases from J, the junction kept 13 bases outside the gene matches. This chain's CDR3 is CSARDRDTAGTGAYEQYF. CDR3 in DNA: TGCAGTGCTAGAGATCGAGATACTGCCGGGACAGGGGCCTACGAGCAGTACTTC.